This TCR beta chain appears in the sequencing data of a study of blood T cell repertoires in COVID-19. Study-level information: Samples taken during acute and convalescent COVID-19 were collected in the United States, Italy and Spain. In each case, the material was cDNA or gDNA derived from T cells, B-cell-depleted T cells, or PBMCs.

This clone was detected only once. Germline V CDR1 and CDR2: SGHAT, FQNNGV. The CDR3 has 19 amino acids. Germline trimming cut 2 bases from V and 0 bases from J; bases unmatched to any gene: 12. Methods used by the authors: Estimation of nucleated cell counts was performed using reference gene primer amplification. Some clones are missing from TCRdb's copy, which holds only in-frame ones; the method was immunoSEQ multiplex PCR. That table furnishes V, J and clone size, whereas the DNA furnished D and trimming. The table shows some 500,000 clones, with roughly 90% occurring only once. Cohort 3 donors counted as recovered after two negative PCRs, clearance, or resolved symptoms.

This rearrangement joins TRBV11-2 to TRBJ2-1; 8 bases are shared with TRBD2. The source is a woman between 35 and 50 years old who had recovered from COVID-19. The sequenced sample was PBMCs or T cells enriched from blood (not recorded which). CDR3 sequence: CASSLSKLAAISSYNEQFF. CDR3 sequence (DNA): TGTGCCAGCAGCTTATCAAAACTAGCGGCTATTAGCTCCTACAATGAGCAGTTCTTC. Supplemented by reference TRBV11-2 and TRBJ2-1, the full variable domain reads EAGVAQSPRYKIIEKRQSVAFWCNPISGHATLYWYQQILGQGPKLLIQFQNNGVVDDSQLPKDRFSAERLKGVDSTLKIQPAKLEDSAVYLCASSLSKLAAISSYNEQFFGPGTRLTVL.